The rows below give T cell receptor beta chains drawn from one sample of a study of shared clonotypes between healthy human individuals. This table comes from immunoSEQ multiplex PCR, and its TCRdb copy is limited to in-frame clones, with some not included. The repertoire holds around 2.1 million clones, with about 93% as singletons. The specimen sequenced was naive CD8+ T cells from PBMCs. These receptors were obtained from a young man in good health. Some clones in this sample may be carry-over from other donors' samples. Both conserved end residues are part of each CDR3.

TRBV7-9 | CASSFRAGGPFPYEQYF
TRBV28 | CASIASGSRYEQYF
TRBV27 | CASSFGGDRPYEQYF
TRBV28 | CASSFMGGASTDTQYF
TRBV5-4 | CASSFGVSEAFF
TRBV11-2 | CASSLGLGSYEQYF
TRBV7-9 | CASSPPRQGVRNEQFF
TRBV14 | CASSQGGSYTF
TRBV19 | CASSPRISGQPQHF
TRBV27 | CASSPRGGTAVYEQYF
TRBV7-9 | CASRPLAHPKETQYF
TRBV5-4 | CASTLESSYNEQFF
TRBV10-3 | CAISPTGGPGLSTDTQYF
TRBV10-2 | CASSWSGRASDTQYF
TRBV6-5 | CASSYSRGPDEQYF
TRBV9 | CASSVVGQGALETQYF
TRBV5-6 | CASSSLAEDYEQYF
TRBV27 | CASSGTVWSSYNEQFF
TRBV19 | CASSMYKLVNQPQHF
TRBV27 | CASSFYCPGQGYF
TRBV27 | CASSTRTSYEQYF
TRBV9 | CASTAQEGTEAFF
TRBV4-1 | CASSQKAGLDTEAFF
TRBV10-1 | CASTQGAEQFF
TRBV7-9 | CASSPTSGIYNEQFF
TRBV27 | CASSSRTGPRGYTF
TRBV28 | CASSFGLSVSGNTIYF
TRBV9 | CASSDLGATEAFF
TRBV4-3 | CASSQDFDRTDTQYF
TRBV7-2 | CASSPREETQYF
TRBV2 | CATLSPRLALNNEQFF
TRBV19 | CASSITYNEQFF
TRBV27 | CASSFDWGSRSYEQYF
TRBV2 | CASTEPGQGLEGVLEQYF
TRBV28 | CASSGGTSTDTQYF
TRBV9 | CASSVVQAEQFF
TRBV7-2 | CASRPRQGAMVGYTF
TRBV6-4 | CASSDSPVMSSYNEQFF
TRBV9 | CASSREGVPVGNTIYF
TRBV15 | CATSRATGVYNEQFF
TRBV7-9 | CASSLNTGVVSKHTEAFF
TRBV7-6 | CASSLDEVEQYF
TRBV1 | CTSSQVGRHPGGDTQYF
TRBV4-1 | CASREGLASPDTQYF
TRBV27 | CASTDRGGNQPQHF
TRBV7-6 | CASSLDLRTEAFF
TRBV5-1 | CASSSYKRTVGIGELFF